The 21 T cell receptor beta chains reported below all come from one sample, sequenced in a study of shared clonotypes between healthy human individuals. Sequenced by immunoSEQ multiplex PCR; TCRdb stores in-frame clones only, minus some. The profile shows millions of clones, more than 80% of them singletons. The sequenced sample was naive CD4+ T cells sorted from blood. Subset noted: CD45RA+ positively selected. The source of these receptors is a man in his late teens or twenties in good health.

This chain joins TRBV29-1 and TRBJ1-1; D gene unclear. V dropped 7 bases and J dropped 6 bases, with 6 bases sitting between them. This CDR3 has 9 amino acids. In germline, CDR1 is SQVTM, CDR2 ANQGSEA. Written as DNA, the CDR3 is TGCAGCGGCGGGGCTGAAGCTTTCTTT. Translating gives CSGGAEAFF.

The rearrangement links TRBV7-9 to TRBJ1-2; D gene ambiguous. Germline CDR1 reads SEHNR; CDR2 reads FQNEAQ (reference sequence). Trimming pared 5 bases from V and 3 bases from J, leaving 16 bases between. This CDR3 spans 15 amino acids. The CDR3 coding sequence is TGTGCCAGCAGCCAACCAATAGGGAGGGACTATGGCTACACCTTC. Translated: CASSQPIGRDYGYTF.

This chain links TRBV6-6 with TRBJ1-1, with no clear D. Germline lookup yields CDR1 MNHNY and CDR2 SVGAGI (reference sequence). This CDR3 spans 15 amino acids. V lost 0 bases and J 8 bases, leaving 16 bases between the germline ends. The DNA for the CDR3 is TGTGCCAGCAGTTACTCGGGCAGGAAAGGACCCGAAGCTTTCTTT. This gives the protein CASSYSGRKGPEAFF.

V and J are TRBV7-2 and TRBJ1-6, with TRBD1 as a possible D gene (6 bases). The CDR3 is made up of 16 amino acids. Trimming took off 1 base at V and 6 bases at J, with 13 bases between the two ends. Germline CDR1 SGHTA, CDR2 FQGNSA. Written as DNA, the CDR3 is TGTGCCAGCAGCTTAGAGGGGACAATGCCTAATTCACCCCTCCACTTT. Translation: CASSLEGTMPNSPLHF.

V and J are TRBV19 and TRBJ1-3, with D perhaps matching TRBD1 (5 bases). Germline CDR1 reads LNHDA; CDR2 reads SQIVND (reference sequence). This CDR3 has 14 residues. V dropped 4 bases and J dropped 4 bases, with 11 bases sitting between them. The CDR3 sequence is CASSRGDLGNTIYF. DNA for the CDR3: TGTGCCAGTAGTAGGGGGGACCTGGGAAACACCATATATTTT. Full variable domain (rest looked up from reference TRBV19 and TRBJ1-3): DGGITQSPKYLFRKEGQNVTLSCEQNLNHDAMYWYRQDPGQGLRLIYYSQIVNDFQKGDIAEGYSVSREKKESFPLTVTSAQKNPTAFYLCASSRGDLGNTIYFGEGSWLTVV.

The chain recombines TRBV5-1 with TRBJ2-5; D remains ambiguous. The germline V gene encodes CDR1 SGHRS and CDR2 YFSETQ. The CDR3 covers 15 residues. Trimming stripped 2 bases from V and 5 bases from J, with 16 bases between. The CDR3 loop is CASSFYPLAGETQYF. The CDR3 nucleotides are TGCGCCAGCAGCTTTTACCCCCTGGCTGGGGAGACCCAGTACTTC.

With regard to this clone: The same CDR3 also results from other DNA sequences found in this sample. The chain recombines TRBV18 with TRBJ2-1, with D perhaps matching TRBD2 (6 bases). Germline values: CDR1 KGHSH, CDR2 LQKENI. The V end was cut by 1 base, the J end by 1 base, with 8 bases between. The CDR3 runs 15 residues. The CDR3 region is CASSPLSGSYNEQFF. CDR3 DNA sequence: TGTGCCAGCTCACCACTGAGCGGGTCCTACAATGAGCAGTTCTTC.

The rearrangement uses TRBV12-5 and TRBJ1-1; D gene uncertain. The germline gives CDR1 LGHNT, CDR2 FRNRAP. Trimming cost V 1 base and J 0 bases, with 3 bases left between them. This CDR3 region has 13 residues. The CDR3 loop is CASGLEVNTEAFF. Written as DNA, the CDR3 is TGTGCTAGTGGTTTGGAGGTGAACACTGAAGCTTTCTTT.

The chain joins TRBV28 to TRBJ2-3; maybe TRBD1 (6 bases). Trimming removed 7 bases from V and 0 bases from J, with 20 bases in between. Germline CDR1 and CDR2: MDHEN and SYDVKM. The CDR3 consists of 17 residues. The CDR3 spells CASTLGGTSSSTDTQYF. In DNA form, the CDR3 reads TGTGCCAGCACCCTAGGGGGTACATCATCTAGCACAGATACGCAGTATTTT.

This sequence joins TRBV10-3 and TRBJ2-2, with 9 bases lining up with TRBD2. This CDR3 spans 17 amino acids. The V segment lost 8 bases and the J segment 2 bases; nucleotides outside the gene matches: 12. Germline CDR1 and CDR2: ENHRY and SYGVKD. CDR3 DNA sequence: TGTGCCATCCGTGCGGCTAGCGGGAAACAAAACACCGGGGAGCTGTTTTTT. Amino acid sequence: CAIRAASGKQNTGELFF.

The chain combines TRBV28 with TRBJ1-5, with 10 nucleotides matching TRBD1. This CDR3 spans 15 amino acids. With 6 bases clipped from V and 3 bases from J, the junction kept 5 bases outside the gene matches. From germline, CDR1 is MDHEN and CDR2 SYDVKM. The CDR3 reads CASRTGTGVNQPQHF. As DNA, the CDR3 is TGTGCCAGCAGAACCGGGACAGGGGTCAATCAGCCCCAGCATTTT.

The J gene is TRBJ1-5, the V gene TRBV10-3; D gene uncertain. V lost 2 bases and J lost 11, with 10 bases in between. This CDR3 is built from 12 residues. Per germline, CDR1 ENHRY and CDR2 SYGVKD. CDR3 region: CAISETLGAQHF. The CDR3 DNA follows: TGTGCCATCAGTGAGACCTTGGGCGCCCAGCATTTT.

The chain joins TRBV5-4 to TRBJ2-1; the D gene is possibly TRBD2 (9 bases). CDR1 and CDR2 (germline): SGHNT, YYREEE (reference sequence). The CDR3 consists of 17 residues. V lost 9 bases to trimming and J lost 3 bases, with 25 bases between them. The CDR3 bases are TGTGCCACATACAGGGGGGGAGGCGGGAGGGACTACAATGAGCAGTTCTTC. It yields the protein CATYRGGGGRDYNEQFF.

With respect to this clone: Within the sample, other DNA sequences also encode this same CDR3. The chain has TRBV5-4 and TRBJ2-5, with 12 bases that match TRBD2. V was clipped by 4 bases and J by 1 base; unmatched bases: 2. CDR1 and CDR2 from the germline V gene are SGHNT and YYREEE (reference sequence). This CDR3 has 15 residues. The CDR3 coding sequence is TGTGCCAGCAGCCGGACTAGCGGGGCCCAAGAGACCCAGTACTTC. Translated, it gives CASSRTSGAQETQYF.

This chain uses TRBV2 with TRBJ1-3; D call uncertain. The CDR3 totals 13 residues. V shed 7 bases and J shed 0 bases, with 7 bases lying between them. Germline CDR1 SNHLY, CDR2 FYNNEI. This chain's CDR3 is CASKAYSGNTIYF. The CDR3 bases are TGTGCCAGCAAAGCTTACTCTGGAAACACCATATATTTT.

V usage is TRBV7-2 and J usage is TRBJ2-2, with D hard to call. Germline V gives CDR1 SGHTA, CDR2 FQGNSA. The V end lost 5 bases, the J end lost 6 bases, and 13 bases lay between the germline ends. The CDR3 is 14 residues long. The CDR3 DNA follows: TGTGCCAGCAGCCCCAGGTCTGGCGCCGGGGAGCTGTTTTTT. Translated: CASSPRSGAGELFF.

The chain is built from TRBV2 and TRBJ1-1; 9 nucleotides align to TRBD1. Per germline, CDR1 SNHLY and CDR2 FYNNEI. This CDR3 comprises 15 residues. Trimming removed 6 bases from V and 0 bases from J; junction bases left unmatched: 5. The CDR3: CASRRDRGLNTEAFF. DNA of the CDR3: TGTGCCAGCAGGCGCGACAGGGGGTTGAACACTGAAGCTTTCTTT.

This chain uses TRBV27 with TRBJ2-1; TRBD2 agrees at 13 bases. Germline assignment: CDR1 MNHEY and CDR2 SMNVEV (reference sequence). The CDR3 is made up of 19 amino acids. With 2 bases clipped from V and 4 bases from J, the junction kept 11 bases outside the gene matches. CDR3 nucleotides: TGTGCCAGCAGTTTACTACTAGCGGGGGGGCCTCTTCAGTACAATGAGCAGTTCTTC. Translated, it gives CASSLLLAGGPLQYNEQFF.

The chain has TRBV5-5 and TRBJ2-7; 10 bases fit TRBD1. Germline V gene sequence: CDR1 SGHKS, CDR2 YYEKEE (reference sequence). Unmatched junction bases numbered 7, after V lost 4 bases and J lost 3 bases. The CDR3 loop spans 15 amino acids. The CDR3 DNA reads as TGTGCCAGCAGCAACTCCGGGACAGGGGTCTACGAGCAGTACTTC. This codes for CASSNSGTGVYEQYF.

As regards this clone: The sample has other DNA sequences that encode this CDR3 too. The chain is built from TRBV7-3 and TRBJ2-2; D remains ambiguous. Trimming shortened V by 2 bases and J by 1 base, and 5 bases separated the two germline ends. Germline CDR1 SGHTA, CDR2 FQGTGA. The CDR3 sequence is 14 residues long. The DNA for the CDR3 is TGTGCCAGCAGCTTAGGGTTGAACACCGGGGAGCTGTTTTTT. It specifies CASSLGLNTGELFF.

The chain couples TRBV5-1 to TRBJ2-2, with 9 bases fitting TRBD2. V was clipped by 2 bases and J by 8 bases; unmatched bases: 7. Germline CDR1 reads SGHRS; CDR2 reads YFSETQ. This CDR3 spans 15 amino acids. The CDR3 bases are TGCGCCAGCAGCTTTGGCGCTAGCGGGAAGGGGGAGCTGTTTTTT. This codes for CASSFGASGKGELFF.